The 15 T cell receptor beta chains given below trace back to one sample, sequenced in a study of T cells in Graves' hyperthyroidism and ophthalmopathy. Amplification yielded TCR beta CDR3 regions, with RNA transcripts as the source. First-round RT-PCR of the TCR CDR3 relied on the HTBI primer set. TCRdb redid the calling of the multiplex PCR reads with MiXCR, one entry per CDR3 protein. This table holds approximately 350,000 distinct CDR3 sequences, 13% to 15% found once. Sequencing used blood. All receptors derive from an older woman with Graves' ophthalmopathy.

The CDR3 sequence is CASSSRLAGGSGEQFF. The CDR3 bases are TGTGCCAGCAGCTCCAGGTTAGCGGGAGGGTCAGGTGAGCAGTTCTTC. The V and J genes are TRBV27 and TRBJ2-1; 11 positions agree with TRBD2. The CDR3 consists of 16 residues. Germline V gene sequence: CDR1 MNHEY, CDR2 SMNVEV (reference sequence). The V gene end was trimmed by 6 bases and the J gene end by 9 bases; junction bases not matched to a gene: 13.

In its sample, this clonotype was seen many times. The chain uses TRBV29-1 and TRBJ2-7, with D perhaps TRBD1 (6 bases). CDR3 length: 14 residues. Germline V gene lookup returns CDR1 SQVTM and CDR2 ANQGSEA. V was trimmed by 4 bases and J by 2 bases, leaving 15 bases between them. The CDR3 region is CSVAHRAGTYEQYF. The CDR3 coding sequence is TGCAGCGTTGCCCACAGGGCGGGTACCTACGAGCAGTACTTC.

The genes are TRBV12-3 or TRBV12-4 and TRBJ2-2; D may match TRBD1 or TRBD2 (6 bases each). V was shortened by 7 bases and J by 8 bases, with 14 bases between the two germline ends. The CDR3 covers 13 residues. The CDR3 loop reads CASTLGGGGELFF. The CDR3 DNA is TGTGCCAGCACCTTGGGGGGCGGGGGGGAGCTGTTTTTT.

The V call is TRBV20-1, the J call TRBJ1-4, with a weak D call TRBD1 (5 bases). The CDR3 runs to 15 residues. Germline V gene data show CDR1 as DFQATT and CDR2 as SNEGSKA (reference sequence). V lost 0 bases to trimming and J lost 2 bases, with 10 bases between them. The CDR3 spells CSARDPGRTNEKLFF. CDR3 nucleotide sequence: TGCAGTGCTAGAGATCCGGGGCGTACTAATGAAAAACTGTTTTTT.

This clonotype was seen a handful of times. CDR3 bases: TGTGCCAGCAGTTACCCAGGACAGGGGGGGGGGGAGACCCAGTACTTC. Amino acid sequence: CASSYPGQGGGETQYF. The chain couples TRBV6-2 or TRBV6-3 to TRBJ2-5, with TRBD1 matching 10 bases. Germline V gene data show CDR1 as MNHEY and CDR2 as SVGEGT. This CDR3 is built from 16 residues. The V segment lost 2 bases and the J segment 5 bases; nucleotides outside the gene matches: 8.

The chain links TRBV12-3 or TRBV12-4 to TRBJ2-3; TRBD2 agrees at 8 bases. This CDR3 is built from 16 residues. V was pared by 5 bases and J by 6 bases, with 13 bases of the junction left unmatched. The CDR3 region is CASSRTGAGGGDTQYF. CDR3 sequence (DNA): TGTGCCAGCAGTCGTACCGGGGCGGGAGGAGGGGATACGCAGTATTTT.

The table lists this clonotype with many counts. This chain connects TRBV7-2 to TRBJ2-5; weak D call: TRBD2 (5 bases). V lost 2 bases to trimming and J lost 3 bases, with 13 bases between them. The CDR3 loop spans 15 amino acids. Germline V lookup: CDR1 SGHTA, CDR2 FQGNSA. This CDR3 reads CASSLRASGEETQYF. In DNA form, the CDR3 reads TGTGCCAGCAGCTTAAGGGCCAGCGGAGAAGAGACCCAGTACTTC.

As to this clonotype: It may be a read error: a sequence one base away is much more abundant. This chain's CDR3 is CASGLILGGLRTGELFF. The CDR3 DNA reads as TGTGCTAGTGGTTTGATACTGGGGGGGTTGCGCACCGGGGAGCTGTTTTTT. V usage is TRBV12-5 and J usage is TRBJ2-2, with 7 bases matching TRBD2. CDR3 length equals 17 residues. Per germline, CDR1 LGHNT and CDR2 FRNRAP. V shed 2 bases and J 4 bases; nucleotides not matched to a gene: 10.

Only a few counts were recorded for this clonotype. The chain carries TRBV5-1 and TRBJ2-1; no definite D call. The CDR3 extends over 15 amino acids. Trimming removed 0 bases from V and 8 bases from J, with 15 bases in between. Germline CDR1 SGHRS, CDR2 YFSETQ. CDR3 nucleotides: TGCGCCAGCAGCTTGGAGGTAGCCTCTAGGGATGAGCAGTTCTTC. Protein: CASSLEVASRDEQFF.

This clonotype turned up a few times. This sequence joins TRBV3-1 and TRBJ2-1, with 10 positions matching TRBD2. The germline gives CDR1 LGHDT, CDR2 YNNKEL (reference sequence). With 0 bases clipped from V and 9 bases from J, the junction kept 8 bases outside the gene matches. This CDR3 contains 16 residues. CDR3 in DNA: TGTGCCAGCAGCCAAGATTTGGCTAGCGGGAGACTTGAGCAGTTCTTC. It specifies CASSQDLASGRLEQFF.

CDR3 bases: TGTGCCAGCGCCTACGACTACCAATCCACAGATACGCAGTATTTT. This gives the protein CASAYDYQSTDTQYF. The chain uses TRBV19 and TRBJ2-3; maybe TRBD2 (5 bases). CDR1 is LNHDA and CDR2 is SQIVND in the germline V gene (reference sequence). This CDR3 contains 15 residues. V dropped 9 bases and J dropped 2 bases, with 18 bases sitting between them.

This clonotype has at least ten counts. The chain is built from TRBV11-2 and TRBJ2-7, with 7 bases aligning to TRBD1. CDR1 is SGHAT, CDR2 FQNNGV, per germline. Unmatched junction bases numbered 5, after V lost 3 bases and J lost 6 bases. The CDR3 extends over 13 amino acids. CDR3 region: CASSFGTDSEQYF. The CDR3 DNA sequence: TGTGCCAGCAGCTTCGGGACAGACTCCGAGCAGTACTTC. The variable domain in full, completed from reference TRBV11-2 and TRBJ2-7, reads EAGVAQSPRYKIIEKRQSVAFWCNPISGHATLYWYQQILGQGPKLLIQFQNNGVVDDSQLPKDRFSAERLKGVDSTLKIQPAKLEDSAVYLCASSFGTDSEQYFGPGTRLTVT.

The CDR3 protein is CSVLGGALEYF. The DNA for the CDR3 is TGCAGCGTTCTTGGGGGTGCCCTTGAGTACTTC. V is TRBV29-1 and J is TRBJ2-5; perhaps D is TRBD1 or TRBD2 (5 bases each). This CDR3 is 11 amino acids long. V was pared by 5 bases and J by 12 bases, with 16 bases between. Germline assignment: CDR1 SQVTM and CDR2 ANQGSEA.

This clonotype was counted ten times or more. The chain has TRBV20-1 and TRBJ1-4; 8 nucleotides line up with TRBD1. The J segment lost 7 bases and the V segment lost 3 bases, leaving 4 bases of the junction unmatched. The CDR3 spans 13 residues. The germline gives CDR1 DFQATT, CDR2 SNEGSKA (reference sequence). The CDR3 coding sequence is TGCAGTGCTAGCGGGACAGGACTTGAAAAACTGTTTTTT. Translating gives CSASGTGLEKLFF.

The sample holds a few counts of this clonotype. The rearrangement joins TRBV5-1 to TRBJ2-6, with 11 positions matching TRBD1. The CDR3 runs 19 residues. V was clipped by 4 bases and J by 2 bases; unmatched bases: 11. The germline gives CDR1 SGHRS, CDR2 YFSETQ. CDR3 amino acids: CASSPQAWTGGAGANVLTF. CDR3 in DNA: TGCGCCAGCAGCCCTCAAGCGTGGACAGGGGGCGCTGGGGCCAACGTCCTGACTTTC.